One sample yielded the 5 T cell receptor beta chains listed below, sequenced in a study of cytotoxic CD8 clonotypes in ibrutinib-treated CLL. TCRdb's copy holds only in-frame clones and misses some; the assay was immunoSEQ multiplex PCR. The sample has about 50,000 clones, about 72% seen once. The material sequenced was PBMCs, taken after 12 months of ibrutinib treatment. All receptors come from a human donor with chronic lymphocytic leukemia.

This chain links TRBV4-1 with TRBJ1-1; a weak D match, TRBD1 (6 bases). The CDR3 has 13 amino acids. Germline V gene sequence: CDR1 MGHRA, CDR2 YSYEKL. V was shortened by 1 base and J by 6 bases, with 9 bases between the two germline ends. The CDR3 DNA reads TGCGCCAGCAGCCAAGTGGCAGGGGCTGAAGCTTTCTTT. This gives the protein CASSQVAGAEAFF.

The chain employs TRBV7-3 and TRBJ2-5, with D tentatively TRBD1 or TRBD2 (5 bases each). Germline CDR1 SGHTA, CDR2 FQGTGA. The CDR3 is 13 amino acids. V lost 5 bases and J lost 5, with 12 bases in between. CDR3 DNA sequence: TGTGCCAGCAGCGCCTCGGGGCGCGAGACCCAGTACTTC. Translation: CASSASGRETQYF.

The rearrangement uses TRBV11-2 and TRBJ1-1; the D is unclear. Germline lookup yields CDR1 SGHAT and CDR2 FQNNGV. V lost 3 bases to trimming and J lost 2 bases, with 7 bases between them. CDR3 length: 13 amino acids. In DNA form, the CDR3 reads TGTGCCAGCAGCTTCCTTCCTAACACTGAAGCTTTCTTT. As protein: CASSFLPNTEAFF.

CDR3 sequence (DNA): TGCAGCGCCTCAGACAGTCGCAATGAGCAGTTCTTC. It is translated as CSASDSRNEQFF. The chain has TRBV29-1 and TRBJ2-1; tentative D call: TRBD1 (5 bases). The germline V gene encodes CDR1 SQVTM and CDR2 ANQGSEA. Trimming removed 7 bases from V and 6 bases from J, with 13 bases in between. The CDR3 extends over 12 amino acids.

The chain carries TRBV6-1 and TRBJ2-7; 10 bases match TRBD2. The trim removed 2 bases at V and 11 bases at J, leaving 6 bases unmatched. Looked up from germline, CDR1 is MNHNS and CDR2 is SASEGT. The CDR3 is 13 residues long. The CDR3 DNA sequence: TGTGCCAGCAGTGAACGACTAGCGGGTACAGAGTACTTC. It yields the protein CASSERLAGTEYF.